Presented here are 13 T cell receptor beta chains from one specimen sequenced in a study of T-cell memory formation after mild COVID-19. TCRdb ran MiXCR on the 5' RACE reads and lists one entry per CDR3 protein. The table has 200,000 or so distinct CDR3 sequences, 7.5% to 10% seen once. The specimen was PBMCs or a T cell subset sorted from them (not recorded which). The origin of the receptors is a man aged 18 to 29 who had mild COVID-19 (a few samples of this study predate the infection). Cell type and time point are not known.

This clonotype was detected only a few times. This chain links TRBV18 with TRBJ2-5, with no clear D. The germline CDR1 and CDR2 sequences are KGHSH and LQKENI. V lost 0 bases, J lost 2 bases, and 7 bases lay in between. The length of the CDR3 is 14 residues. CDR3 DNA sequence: TGTGCCAGCTCACCACCTTCTATACAAGAGACCCAGTACTTC. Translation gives CASSPPSIQETQYF.

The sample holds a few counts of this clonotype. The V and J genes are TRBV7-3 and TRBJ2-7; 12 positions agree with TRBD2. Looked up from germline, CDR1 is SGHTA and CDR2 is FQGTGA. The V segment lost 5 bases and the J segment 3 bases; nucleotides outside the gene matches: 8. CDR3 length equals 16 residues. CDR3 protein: CASSPTGTSGHYEQYF. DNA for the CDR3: TGTGCCAGCAGCCCCACGGGGACTAGCGGGCACTACGAGCAGTACTTC.

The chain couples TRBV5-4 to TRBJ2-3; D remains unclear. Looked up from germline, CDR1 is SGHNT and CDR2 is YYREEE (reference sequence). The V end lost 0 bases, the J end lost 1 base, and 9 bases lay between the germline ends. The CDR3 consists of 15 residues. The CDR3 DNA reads TGTGCCAGCAGCTTGGGGGTCGGCGGCACAGATACGCAGTATTTT. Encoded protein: CASSLGVGGTDTQYF. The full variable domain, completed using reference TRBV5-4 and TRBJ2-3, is ETGVTQSPTHLIKTRGQQVTLRCSSQSGHNTVSWYQQALGQGPQFIFQYYREEENGRGNFPPRFSGLQFPNYSSELNVNALELDDSALYLCASSLGVGGTDTQYFGPGTRLTVL.

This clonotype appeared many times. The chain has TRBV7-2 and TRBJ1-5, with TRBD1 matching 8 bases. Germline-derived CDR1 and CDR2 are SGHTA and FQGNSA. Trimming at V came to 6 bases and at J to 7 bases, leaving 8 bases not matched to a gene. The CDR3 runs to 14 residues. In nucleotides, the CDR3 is TGTGCCAGCAGGACTCAGGGGGCATGGCAGCCCCAGCATTTT. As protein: CASRTQGAWQPQHF.

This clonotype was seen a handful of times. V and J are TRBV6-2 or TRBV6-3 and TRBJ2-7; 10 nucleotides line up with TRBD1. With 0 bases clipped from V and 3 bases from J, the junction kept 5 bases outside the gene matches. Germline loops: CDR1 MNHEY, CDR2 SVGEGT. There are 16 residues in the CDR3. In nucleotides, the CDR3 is TGTGCCAGCAGTTACTCCTCCGGGACAGGGGACTACGAGCAGTACTTC. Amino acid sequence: CASSYSSGTGDYEQYF.

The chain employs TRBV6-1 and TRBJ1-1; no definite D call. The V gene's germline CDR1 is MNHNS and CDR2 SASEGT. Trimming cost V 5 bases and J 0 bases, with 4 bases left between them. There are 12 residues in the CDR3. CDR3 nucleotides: TGTGCCAGCAGTATTTTGAACACTGAAGCTTTCTTT. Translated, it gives CASSILNTEAFF.

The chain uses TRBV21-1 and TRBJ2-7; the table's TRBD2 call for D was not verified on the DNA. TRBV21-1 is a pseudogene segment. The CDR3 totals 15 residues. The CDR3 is CASSKVEGSFYEQYV. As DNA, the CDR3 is TGTGCCAGCAGCAAAGTGGAGGGCAGTTTCTACGAGCAGTACGTC.

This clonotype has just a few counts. The CDR3 region is CASSYFPHDPLDTEAFF. The CDR3 DNA follows: TGTGCCAGCAGTTACTTCCCCCATGATCCGTTGGACACTGAAGCTTTCTTT. The rearrangement uses TRBV6-5 and TRBJ1-1; D remains unclear. This CDR3 region has 17 residues. Trimming left V 1 base short and J 3 bases short, with 18 bases between. In germline, CDR1 is MNHEY, CDR2 SVGAGI.

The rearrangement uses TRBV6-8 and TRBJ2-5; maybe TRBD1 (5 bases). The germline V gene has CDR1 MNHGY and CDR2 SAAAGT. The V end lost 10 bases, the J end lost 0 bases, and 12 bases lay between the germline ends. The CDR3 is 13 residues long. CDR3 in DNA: TGTGCCAACTCGCAGGGTAACCAAGAGACCCAGTACTTC. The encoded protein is CANSQGNQETQYF.

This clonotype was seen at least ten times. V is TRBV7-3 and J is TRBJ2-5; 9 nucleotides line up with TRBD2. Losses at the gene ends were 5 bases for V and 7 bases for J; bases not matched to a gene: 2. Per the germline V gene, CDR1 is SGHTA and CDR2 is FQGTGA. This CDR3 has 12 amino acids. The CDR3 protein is CASSRGGGTQYF. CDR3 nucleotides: TGTGCCAGCAGCCGCGGGGGGGGGACCCAGTACTTC.

The CDR3 sequence: CARARGDTGELFF. The CDR3 region has the DNA TGCGCCAGGGCTAGAGGGGACACCGGGGAGCTGTTTTTT. The chain combines TRBV10-2 with TRBJ2-2; D could derive from TRBD1 or TRBD2 (5 bases each). Looked up from germline, CDR1 is WSHSY and CDR2 is SAAADI. Trimming took 9 bases from V and 3 from J, leaving 11 bases between them. The CDR3 totals 13 residues.

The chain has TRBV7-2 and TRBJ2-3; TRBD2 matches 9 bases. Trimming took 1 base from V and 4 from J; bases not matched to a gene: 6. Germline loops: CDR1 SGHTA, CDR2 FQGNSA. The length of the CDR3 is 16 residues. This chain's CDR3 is CASSLVGGGAPDTQYF. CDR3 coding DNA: TGTGCCAGCAGCTTAGTAGGCGGGGGGGCCCCAGATACGCAGTATTTT.

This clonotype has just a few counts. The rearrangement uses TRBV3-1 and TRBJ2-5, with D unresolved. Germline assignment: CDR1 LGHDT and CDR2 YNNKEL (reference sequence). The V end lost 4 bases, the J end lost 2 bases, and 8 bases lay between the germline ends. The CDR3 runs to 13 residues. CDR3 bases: TGTGCCAGCAGCCGGTGGGGACAAGAGACCCAGTACTTC. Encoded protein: CASSRWGQETQYF.